This T cell receptor beta chain was sequenced in a study of T cell repertoires in cytomegalovirus infection. Looking at the study overall: Signatures in public TCR beta sequences pointed to both CMV infection and matching HLA type. Whole-study results and caveats: In two of eight donors, the top clonotype was HLA-C-restricted CMV-specific. Summed frequency of public TCR beta families distinguished CMV carriers with the relevant HLA.

With regard to this clonotype: Its matching antigen is unknown.

Deletions cut 1 base from V and 5 bases from J, with 11 bases between. CDR3 size: 14 residues. The germline V gene has CDR1 SEHNR and CDR2 FQNEAQ (reference sequence). MiXCR was run by TCRdb on the reads, yielding one entry per CDR3 protein. Among more than 200,000 distinct CDR3 sequences listed, 8% to 9.5% were seen once. The clonotype originates from a human donor in good health (CMV status not recorded). Some clones in this sample may be carry-over from other donors' samples. The genes are TRBV7-9 and TRBJ2-5; a weak D match, TRBD2 (6 bases). Sequencing was performed on PBMCs. Here the CDR3 reads CASSLGAGMETQYF. The CDR3 coding sequence is TGTGCCAGCAGCTTAGGGGCGGGGATGGAGACCCAGTACTTC.